This T cell receptor beta chain emerged from a study of Graves' ophthalmopathy and Graves' hyperthyroidism. Study-level information: Hyperthyroidism was considered stable when no ophthalmopathy appeared within 18 months of follow-up.

Trimming removed 0 bases from V and 5 bases from J, with 11 bases in between. Germline CDR1 reads SGHVS; CDR2 reads FQNEAQ. The CDR3 has 14 amino acids. Transcripts of RNA were the source for amplifying TCR beta CDR3 regions. The first-round RT-PCR employed HTBI primers together with the Qiagen OneStep RT-PCR kit. A multiplex PCR was then performed as the second round. One entry per CDR3 protein, called by TCRdb with MiXCR from the multiplex PCR reads. The sample records about 500,000 distinct CDR3 sequences, about 40% being singletons. This clonotype was picked up one time. Clinical symptoms and serum thyroxine were used for diagnosis; TRAb, thyroid ultrasound and orbital computed tomography were also relied on.

The sequence was obtained from an adult man with Graves' hyperthyroidism. The chain uses TRBV7-8 and TRBJ2-7; D assignment may be TRBD1 or TRBD2 (5 bases each). The material sequenced was peripheral blood or thyroid tissue (not recorded which). The DNA of the CDR3 is TGTGCCAGCAGCTTAGCGCAGGGACCCCACGAGCAGTACTTC. Its translation is CASSLAQGPHEQYF. The full variable domain, with the rest looked up from reference TRBV7-8 and TRBJ2-7, is GAGVSQSPRYKVAKRGQDVALRCDPISGHVSLFWYQQALGQGPEFLTYFQNEAQLDKSGLPSDRFFAERPEGSVSTLKIQRTQQEDSAVYLCASSLAQGPHEQYFGPGTRLTVT.